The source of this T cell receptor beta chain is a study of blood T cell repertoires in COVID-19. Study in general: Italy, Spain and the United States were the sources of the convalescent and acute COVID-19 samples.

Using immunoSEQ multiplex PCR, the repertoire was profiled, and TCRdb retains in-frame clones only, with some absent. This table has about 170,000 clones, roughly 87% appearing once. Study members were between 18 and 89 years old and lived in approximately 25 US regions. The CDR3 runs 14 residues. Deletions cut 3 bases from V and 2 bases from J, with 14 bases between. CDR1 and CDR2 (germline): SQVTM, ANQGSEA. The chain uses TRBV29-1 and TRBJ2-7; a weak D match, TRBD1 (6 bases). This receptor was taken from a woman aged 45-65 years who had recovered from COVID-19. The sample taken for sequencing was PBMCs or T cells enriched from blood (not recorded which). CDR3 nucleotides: TGCAGCGTTGAGGCCGGGACAACCACCTACGAGCAGTACTTC. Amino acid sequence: CSVEAGTTTYEQYF.